The rows below give T cell receptor beta chains drawn from one sample of a study of shared clonotypes between healthy human individuals. Clones were sequenced by immunoSEQ multiplex PCR, and TCRdb holds only the in-frame ones, with some missing. There are about half a million clones in the sample; approximately 81% occur only once, and roughly 13% lies in the top ten. The source material was PBMCs. The receptor source for this set is a woman in her thirties or forties in good health. Some clones in this sample may be carry-over from other donors' samples. Both conserved end residues are part of each CDR3. The order of the fields is J gene, V gene, CDR3 length, clone size, D gene, CDR3 protein, CDR3 DNA. A D gene is named only where the DNA matches it firmly. A clone size is listed for some rows: how often the clone was seen (once, few, many), or a class if it is expanded.

TRBJ1-4,TRBV5-4,18,-,TRBD1,CASSYGPRHGQVGEKLFF,TGTGCCAGCAGCTATGGCCCCCGGCACGGACAGGTCGGTGAAAAACTGTTTTTT
TRBJ2-1,TRBV6-5,15,-,TRBD2,CASSLAGVLFDEQFF,TGTGCCAGCAGTTTAGCGGGAGTTCTGTTCGATGAGCAGTTCTTC
TRBJ2-7,TRBV5-1,14,-,TRBD1,CASSLASWTGEQYF,TGCGCCAGCAGCTTGGCCTCATGGACAGGGGAGCAGTACTTC
TRBJ1-1,TRBV7-9,12,-,-,CASSLRGTEAFF,TGTGCCAGCAGCTTGAGGGGAACTGAAGCTTTCTTT
TRBJ2-1,TRBV5-1,15,-,-,CASSLGTPTYNEQFF,TGCGCCAGCAGCTTGGGGACACCTACTTACAATGAGCAGTTCTTC
TRBJ1-4,TRBV27,14,-,-,CASSRGRTLEKLFF,TGTGCCAGCAGTCGGGGACGGACGCTTGAAAAACTGTTTTTT
TRBJ1-5,TRBV28,17,-,-,CASSLLPGDNSNQPQHF,TGTGCCAGCAGTTTACTCCCCGGGGACAATAGCAATCAGCCCCAGCATTTT
TRBJ1-1,TRBV7-3,13,-,-,CASSWDMNTEAFF,TGTGCCAGCAGCTGGGACATGAACACTGAAGCTTTCTTT
TRBJ1-2,TRBV28,12,-,TRBD1,CASTMDRDGYTF,TGTGCCAGCACTATGGACAGGGATGGCTACACCTTC
TRBJ1-1,TRBV10-1,13,medium-sized,-,CASSEDSYTEAFF,TGCGCCAGCAGCGAGGACAGCTACACTGAAGCTTTCTTT
TRBJ2-1,TRBV7-2,16,-,-,CASSLLGGASYNGQFF,TGTGCCAGCAGCTTATTGGGCGGGGCCTCCTACAATGGGCAGTTCTTC
TRBJ2-3,TRBV6-6,14,-,TRBD2,CASSPGTSVDTQYF,TGTGCCAGCAGTCCCGGGACTAGCGTAGATACGCAGTATTTT
TRBJ2-7,TRBV10-3,17,once,TRBD2,CAISESRSSGKIYEQYF,TGTGCCATCAGTGAGTCGAGATCTAGCGGGAAAATCTACGAGCAGTACTTC
TRBJ1-3,TRBV6-6,16,few,-,CASSFGSTPSGNTIYF,TGTGCCAGCAGTTTTGGGAGTACACCCTCTGGAAACACCATATATTTT
TRBJ2-1,TRBV11-3,15,-,-,CASSADGSSYNEQFF,TGTGCCAGCAGCGCGGACGGCAGCTCCTACAATGAGCAGTTCTTC
TRBJ1-1,TRBV25-1,13,once,TRBD1,CASSRTGDTEAFF,TGTGCCAGCAGTCGCACAGGGGACACTGAAGCTTTCTTT
TRBJ2-7,TRBV4-1,17,-,-,CASSPIRITRRAWEQYF,TGCGCCAGCAGCCCTATTAGAATAACTCGTCGCGCGTGGGAGCAGTACTTC
TRBJ2-5,TRBV6-1,13,-,TRBD2,CAGGREARETQYF,TGTGCCGGCGGCCGGGAGGCTCGAGAGACCCAGTACTTC
TRBJ1-2,TRBV28,14,-,TRBD1,CASSPGQGNYGYTF,TGTGCCAGCAGCCCGGGACAGGGGAACTATGGCTACACCTTC
TRBJ2-1,TRBV29-1,11,-,-,CSVRVYNEQFF,TGCAGCGTTCGGGTCTACAATGAGCAGTTCTTC
TRBJ2-1,TRBV19,15,-,TRBD2,CASSPIAGVGNEQFF,TGTGCCAGTAGCCCTATAGCGGGAGTGGGGAATGAGCAGTTCTTC
TRBJ1-2,TRBV28,11,-,-,CASSRDYGYTF,TGTGCCAGCAGCAGGGACTATGGCTACACCTTC
TRBJ2-2,TRBV7-9,15,-,TRBD2,CASSSLAGVAGELFF,TGTGCCAGCAGCTCACTAGCGGGAGTTGCCGGGGAGCTGTTTTTT